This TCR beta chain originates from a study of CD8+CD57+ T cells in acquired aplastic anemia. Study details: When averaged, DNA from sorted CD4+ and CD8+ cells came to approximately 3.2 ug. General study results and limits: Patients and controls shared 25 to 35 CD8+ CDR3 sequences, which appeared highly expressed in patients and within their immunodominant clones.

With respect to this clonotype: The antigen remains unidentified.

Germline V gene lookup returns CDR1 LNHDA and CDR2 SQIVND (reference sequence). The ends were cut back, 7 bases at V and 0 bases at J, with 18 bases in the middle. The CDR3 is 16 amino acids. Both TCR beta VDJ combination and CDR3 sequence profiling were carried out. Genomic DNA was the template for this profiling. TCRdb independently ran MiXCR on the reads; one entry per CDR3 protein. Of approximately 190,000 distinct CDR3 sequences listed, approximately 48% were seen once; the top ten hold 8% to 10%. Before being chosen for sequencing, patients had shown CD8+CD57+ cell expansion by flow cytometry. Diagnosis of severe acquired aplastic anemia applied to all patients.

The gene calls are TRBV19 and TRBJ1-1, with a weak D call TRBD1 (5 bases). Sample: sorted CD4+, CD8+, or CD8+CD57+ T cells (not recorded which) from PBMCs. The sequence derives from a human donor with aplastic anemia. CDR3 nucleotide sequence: TGTGCCAGTATGGCACTGGTCGGGACCATGAACACTGAAGCTTTCTTT. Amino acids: CASMALVGTMNTEAFF.